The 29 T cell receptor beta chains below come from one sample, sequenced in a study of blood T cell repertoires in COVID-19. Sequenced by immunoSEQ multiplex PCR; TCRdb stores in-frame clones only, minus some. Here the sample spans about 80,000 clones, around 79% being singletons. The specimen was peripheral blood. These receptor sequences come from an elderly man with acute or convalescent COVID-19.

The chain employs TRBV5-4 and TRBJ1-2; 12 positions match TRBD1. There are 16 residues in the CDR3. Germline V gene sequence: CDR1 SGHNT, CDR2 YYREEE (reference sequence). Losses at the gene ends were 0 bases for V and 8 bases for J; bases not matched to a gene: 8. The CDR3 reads CASSLVPGQGAGGYTF. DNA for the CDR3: TGTGCCAGCAGCTTGGTTCCGGGACAGGGGGCTGGAGGCTACACCTTC. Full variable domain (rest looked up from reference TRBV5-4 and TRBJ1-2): ETGVTQSPTHLIKTRGQQVTLRCSSQSGHNTVSWYQQALGQGPQFIFQYYREEENGRGNFPPRFSGLQFPNYSSELNVNALELDDSALYLCASSLVPGQGAGGYTFGSGTRLTVV.

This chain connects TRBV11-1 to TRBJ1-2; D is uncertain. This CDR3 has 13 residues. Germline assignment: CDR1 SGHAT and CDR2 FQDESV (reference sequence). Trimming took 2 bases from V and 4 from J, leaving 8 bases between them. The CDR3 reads CASSLTAGYGYTF. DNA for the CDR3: TGTGCCAGCAGCTTAACCGCAGGCTATGGCTACACCTTC.

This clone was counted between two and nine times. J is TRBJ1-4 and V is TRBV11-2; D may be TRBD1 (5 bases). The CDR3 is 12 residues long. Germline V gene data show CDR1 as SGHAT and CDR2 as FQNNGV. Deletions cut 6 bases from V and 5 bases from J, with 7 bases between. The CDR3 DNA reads TGTGCCAGCAGGGGGCGCAATGAAAAACTGTTTTTT. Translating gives CASRGRNEKLFF.

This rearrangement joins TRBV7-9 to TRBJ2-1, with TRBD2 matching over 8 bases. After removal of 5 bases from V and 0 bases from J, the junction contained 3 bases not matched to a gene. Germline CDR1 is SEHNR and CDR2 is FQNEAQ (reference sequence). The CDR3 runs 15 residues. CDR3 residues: CASSPGLASYNEQFF. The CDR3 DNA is TGTGCCAGCAGCCCCGGACTAGCCTCCTACAATGAGCAGTTCTTC. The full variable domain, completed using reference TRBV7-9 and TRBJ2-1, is DTGVSQNPRHKITKRGQNVTFRCDPISEHNRLYWYRQTLGQGPEFLTYFQNEAQLEKSRLLSDRFSAERPKGSFSTLEIQRTEQGDSAMYLCASSPGLASYNEQFFGPGTRLTVL.

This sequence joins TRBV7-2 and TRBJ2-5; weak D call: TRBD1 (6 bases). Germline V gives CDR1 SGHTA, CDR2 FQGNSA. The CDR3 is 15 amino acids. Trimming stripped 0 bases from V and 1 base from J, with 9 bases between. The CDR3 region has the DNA TGTGCCAGCAGCTTAGCCCAGGGGCGCCAAGAGACCCAGTACTTC. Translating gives CASSLAQGRQETQYF. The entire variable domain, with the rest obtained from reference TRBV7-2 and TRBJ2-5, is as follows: GAGVSQSPSNKVTEKGKDVELRCDPISGHTALYWYRQSLGQGLEFLIYFQGNSAPDKSGLPSDRFSAERTGGSVSTLTIQRTQQEDSAVYLCASSLAQGRQETQYFGPGTRLLVL.

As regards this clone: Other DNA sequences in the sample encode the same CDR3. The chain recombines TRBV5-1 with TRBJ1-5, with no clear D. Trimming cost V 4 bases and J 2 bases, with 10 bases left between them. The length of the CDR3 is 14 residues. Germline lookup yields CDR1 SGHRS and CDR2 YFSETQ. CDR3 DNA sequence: TGCGCCAGCAGCCTGGAGGGAGGCAATCAGCCCCAGCATTTT. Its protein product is CASSLEGGNQPQHF.

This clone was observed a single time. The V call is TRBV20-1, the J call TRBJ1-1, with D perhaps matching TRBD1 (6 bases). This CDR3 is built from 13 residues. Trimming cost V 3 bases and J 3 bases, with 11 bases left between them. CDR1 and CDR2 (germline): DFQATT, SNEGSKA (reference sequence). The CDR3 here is CSASAGVDTEAFF. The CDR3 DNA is TGCAGTGCTAGTGCAGGGGTTGACACTGAAGCTTTCTTT.

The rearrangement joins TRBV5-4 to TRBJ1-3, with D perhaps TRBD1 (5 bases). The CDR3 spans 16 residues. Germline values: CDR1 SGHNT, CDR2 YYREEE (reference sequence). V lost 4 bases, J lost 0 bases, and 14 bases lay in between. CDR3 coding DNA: TGTGCCAGCAGCAAACAGGAGAAGAACTCTGGAAACACCATATATTTT. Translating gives CASSKQEKNSGNTIYF.

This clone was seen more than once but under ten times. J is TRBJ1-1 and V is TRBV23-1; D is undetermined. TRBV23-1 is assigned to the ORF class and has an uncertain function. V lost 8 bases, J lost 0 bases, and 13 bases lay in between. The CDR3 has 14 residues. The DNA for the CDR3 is TGCGCCAGCGGAACTACGCGGGTGAACACTGAAGCTTTCTTT. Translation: CASGTTRVNTEAFF.

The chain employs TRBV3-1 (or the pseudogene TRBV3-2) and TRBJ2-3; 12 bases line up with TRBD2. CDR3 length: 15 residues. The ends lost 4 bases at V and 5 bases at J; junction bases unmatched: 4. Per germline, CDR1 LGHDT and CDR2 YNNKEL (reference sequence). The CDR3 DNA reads TGTGCCAGCAGCCCTCAGGGACTAGCGGGAGATACGCAGTATTTT. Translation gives CASSPQGLAGDTQYF.

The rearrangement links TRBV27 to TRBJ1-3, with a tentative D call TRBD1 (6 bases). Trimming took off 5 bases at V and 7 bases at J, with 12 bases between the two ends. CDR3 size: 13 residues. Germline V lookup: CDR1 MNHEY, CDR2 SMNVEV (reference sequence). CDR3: CASSRDIGNTIYF. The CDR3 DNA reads TGTGCCAGCAGTAGGGACATTGGGAACACCATATATTTT.

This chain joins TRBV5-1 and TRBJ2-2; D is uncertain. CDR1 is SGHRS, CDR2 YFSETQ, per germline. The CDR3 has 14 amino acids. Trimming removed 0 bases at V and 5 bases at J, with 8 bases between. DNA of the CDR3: TGCGCCAGCAGCTTGGCCCCAGATACCGGGGAGCTGTTTTTT. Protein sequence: CASSLAPDTGELFF.

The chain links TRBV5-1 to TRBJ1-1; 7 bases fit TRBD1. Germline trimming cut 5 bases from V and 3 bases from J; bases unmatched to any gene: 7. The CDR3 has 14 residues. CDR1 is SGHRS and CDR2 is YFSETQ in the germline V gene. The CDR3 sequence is CASSYEQGYTEAFF. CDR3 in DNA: TGCGCCAGCAGTTACGAACAGGGGTACACTGAAGCTTTCTTT.

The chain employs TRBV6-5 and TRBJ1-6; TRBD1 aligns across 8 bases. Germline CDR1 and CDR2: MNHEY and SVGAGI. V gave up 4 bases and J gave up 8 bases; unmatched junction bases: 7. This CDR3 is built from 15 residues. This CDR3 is CASSSLTGDYSPLHF. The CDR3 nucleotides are TGTGCCAGCAGTTCGCTGACAGGGGATTATTCACCCCTCCACTTT.

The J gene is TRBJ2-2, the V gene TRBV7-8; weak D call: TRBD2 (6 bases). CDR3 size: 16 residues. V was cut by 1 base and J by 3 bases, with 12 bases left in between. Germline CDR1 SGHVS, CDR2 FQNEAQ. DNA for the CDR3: TGTGCCAGCAGCTTAGTCCGGGGGTATGACACCGGGGAGCTGTTTTTT. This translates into CASSLVRGYDTGELFF.

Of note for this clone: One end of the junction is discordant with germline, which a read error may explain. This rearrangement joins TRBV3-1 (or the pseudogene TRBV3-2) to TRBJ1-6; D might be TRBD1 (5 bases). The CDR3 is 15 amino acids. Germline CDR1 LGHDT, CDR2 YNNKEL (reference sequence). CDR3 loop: CASTQTQGGKSPLHF. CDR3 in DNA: TGTGCCAGCACCCAAACCCAGGGAGGGAAGTCACCCCTCCACTTT.

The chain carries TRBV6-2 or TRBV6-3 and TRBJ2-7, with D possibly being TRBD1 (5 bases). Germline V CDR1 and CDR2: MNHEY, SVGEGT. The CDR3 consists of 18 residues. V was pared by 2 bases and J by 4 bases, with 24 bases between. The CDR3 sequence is CASSYPTDSFIRQYEQYF. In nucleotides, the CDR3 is TGTGCCAGCAGTTACCCCACCGACAGTTTTATAAGGCAATACGAGCAGTACTTC.

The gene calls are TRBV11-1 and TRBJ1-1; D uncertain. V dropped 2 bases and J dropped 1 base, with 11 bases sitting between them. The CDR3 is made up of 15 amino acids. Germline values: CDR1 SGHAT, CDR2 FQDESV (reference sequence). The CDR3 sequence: CASSLNRGKNTEAFF. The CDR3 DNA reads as TGTGCCAGCAGCTTAAATCGAGGGAAGAACACTGAAGCTTTCTTT. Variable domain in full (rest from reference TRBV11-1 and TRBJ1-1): EAEVAQSPRYKITEKSQAVAFWCDPISGHATLYWYRQILGQGPELLVQFQDESVVDDSQLPKDRFSAERLKGVDSTLKIQPAELGDSAMYLCASSLNRGKNTEAFFGQGTRLTVV.

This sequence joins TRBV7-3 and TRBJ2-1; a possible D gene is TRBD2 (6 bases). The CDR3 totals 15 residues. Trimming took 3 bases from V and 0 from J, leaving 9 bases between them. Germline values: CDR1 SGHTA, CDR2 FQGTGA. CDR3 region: CASSFGGDSYNEQFF. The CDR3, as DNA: TGTGCCAGCAGCTTCGGCGGGGACTCCTACAATGAGCAGTTCTTC.

CDR3 in DNA: TGTGCCAGCAGCTTAGGGGGAGGGAAGTCCACTGAAGCTTTCTTT. The encoded protein is CASSLGGGKSTEAFF. The chain has TRBV7-9 and TRBJ1-1; unclear D gene. V dropped 1 base and J dropped 4 bases, with 13 bases sitting between them. The CDR3 sequence is 15 residues long. Germline loops: CDR1 SEHNR, CDR2 FQNEAQ (reference sequence).

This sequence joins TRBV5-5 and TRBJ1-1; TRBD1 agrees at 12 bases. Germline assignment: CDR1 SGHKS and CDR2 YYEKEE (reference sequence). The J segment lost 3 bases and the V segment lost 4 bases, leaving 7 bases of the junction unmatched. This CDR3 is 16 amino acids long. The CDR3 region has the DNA TGTGCCAGCAGCACCGGAGGGACAGGGGGCTACACTGAAGCTTTCTTT. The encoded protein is CASSTGGTGGYTEAFF.

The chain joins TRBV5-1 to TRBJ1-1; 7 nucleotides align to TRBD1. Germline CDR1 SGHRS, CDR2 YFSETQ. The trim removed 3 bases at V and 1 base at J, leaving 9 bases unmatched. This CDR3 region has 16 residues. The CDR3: CASSSASGQQNTEAFF. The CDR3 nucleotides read TGCGCCAGCAGCTCGGCCTCGGGACAGCAGAACACTGAAGCTTTCTTT.

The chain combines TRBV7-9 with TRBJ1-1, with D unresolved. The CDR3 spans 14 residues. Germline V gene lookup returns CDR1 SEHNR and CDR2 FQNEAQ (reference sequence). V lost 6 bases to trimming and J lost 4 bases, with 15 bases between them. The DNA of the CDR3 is TGTGCCAGCAGTAACCGGGAAAGGGTCACTGAAGCTTTCTTT. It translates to CASSNRERVTEAFF.

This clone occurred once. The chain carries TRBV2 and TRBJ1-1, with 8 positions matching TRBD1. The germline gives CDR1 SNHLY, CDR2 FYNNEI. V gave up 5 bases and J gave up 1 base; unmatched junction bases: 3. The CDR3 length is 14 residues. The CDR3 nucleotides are TGTGCCAGCAGTAAAGGGACAGGGAACACTGAAGCTTTCTTT. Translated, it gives CASSKGTGNTEAFF.

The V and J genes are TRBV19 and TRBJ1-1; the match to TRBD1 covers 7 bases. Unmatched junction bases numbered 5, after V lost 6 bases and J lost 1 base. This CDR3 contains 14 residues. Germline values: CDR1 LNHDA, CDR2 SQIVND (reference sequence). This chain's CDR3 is CASRPGDRNTEAFF. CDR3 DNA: TGTGCCAGTAGACCTGGGGACAGGAACACTGAAGCTTTCTTT.

In nucleotides, the CDR3 is TGTGCTAGTGGTAACCGACAGGGGGACTACGAGCAGTACTTC. Its translation: CASGNRQGDYEQYF. The chain uses TRBV12-5 and TRBJ2-7; TRBD1 matches 9 bases. With 5 bases clipped from V and 3 bases from J, the junction kept 5 bases outside the gene matches. The CDR3 runs 14 residues. Germline-derived CDR1 and CDR2 are LGHNT and FRNRAP.

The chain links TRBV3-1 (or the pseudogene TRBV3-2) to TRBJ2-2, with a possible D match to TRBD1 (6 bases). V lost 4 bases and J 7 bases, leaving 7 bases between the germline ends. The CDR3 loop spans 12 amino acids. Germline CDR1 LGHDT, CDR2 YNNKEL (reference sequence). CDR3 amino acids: CASSLQGGELFF. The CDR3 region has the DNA TGTGCCAGCAGCCTACAGGGCGGGGAGCTGTTTTTT.

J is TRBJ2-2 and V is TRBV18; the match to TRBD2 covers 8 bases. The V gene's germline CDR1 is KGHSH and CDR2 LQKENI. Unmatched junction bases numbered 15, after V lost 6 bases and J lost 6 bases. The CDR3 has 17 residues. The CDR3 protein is CASSRDLISGASGELFF. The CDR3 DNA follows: TGTGCCAGCTCTCGGGACTTGATTAGCGGGGCCTCCGGGGAGCTGTTTTTT.

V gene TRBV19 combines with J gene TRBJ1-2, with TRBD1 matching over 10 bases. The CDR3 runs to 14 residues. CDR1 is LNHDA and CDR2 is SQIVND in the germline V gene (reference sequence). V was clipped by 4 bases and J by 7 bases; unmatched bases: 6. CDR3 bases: TGTGCCAGTAGTACCCGGGACAGGGGAAGTGGCTACACCTTC. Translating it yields CASSTRDRGSGYTF.